The source of this T cell receptor (beta chain) is a study of response to subunit inactivated influenza vaccine. TCRdb fed the RT-PCR reads into MiXCR, producing one record per CDR3 protein. The data contain 650,000 or so distinct CDR3 sequences, 11% to 15% of them singletons. CDR1 and CDR2 from the germline V gene are MNHEY and SVGEGT. CDR3 length: 14 amino acids. The V gene end was trimmed by 9 bases and the J gene end by 2 bases; junction bases not matched to a gene: 3. The sample holds many counts of this clonotype. The chain is built from TRBV6-2 or TRBV6-3 and TRBJ2-1; 11 bases are a match to TRBD2. The TCR was taken from a man in his fifties who received an inactivated influenza vaccine. Sequences were derived from PBMCs from blood, sampled roughly 15 days before vaccination. This CDR3 reads CASGGLAAYNEQFF. The DNA of the CDR3 is TGTGCCAGTGGGGGACTAGCGGCCTACAATGAGCAGTTCTTC.